The T cell receptor (beta chain) described here comes from a study of control samples from healthy donors and cancer patients. The assay was immunoSEQ multiplex PCR, and TCRdb's table has in-frame clones only and misses some. The sample yields 150,000 or so clones, 90% to 95% seen once. The receptor was isolated from a man between 18 and 35 years old in good health. The specimen was blood.

The CDR3 nucleotides are TGTGCCAGCAGCTTGCCGACAGGGGGGGAATATGGCTACACCTTC. Its protein is CASSLPTGGEYGYTF. The chain recombines TRBV5-7 with TRBJ1-2, with TRBD1 matching 9 bases. TRBV5-7 is marked as an open reading frame, function uncertain. The V segment lost 1 base and the J segment 5 bases; nucleotides outside the gene matches: 6. CDR3 size: 15 residues.